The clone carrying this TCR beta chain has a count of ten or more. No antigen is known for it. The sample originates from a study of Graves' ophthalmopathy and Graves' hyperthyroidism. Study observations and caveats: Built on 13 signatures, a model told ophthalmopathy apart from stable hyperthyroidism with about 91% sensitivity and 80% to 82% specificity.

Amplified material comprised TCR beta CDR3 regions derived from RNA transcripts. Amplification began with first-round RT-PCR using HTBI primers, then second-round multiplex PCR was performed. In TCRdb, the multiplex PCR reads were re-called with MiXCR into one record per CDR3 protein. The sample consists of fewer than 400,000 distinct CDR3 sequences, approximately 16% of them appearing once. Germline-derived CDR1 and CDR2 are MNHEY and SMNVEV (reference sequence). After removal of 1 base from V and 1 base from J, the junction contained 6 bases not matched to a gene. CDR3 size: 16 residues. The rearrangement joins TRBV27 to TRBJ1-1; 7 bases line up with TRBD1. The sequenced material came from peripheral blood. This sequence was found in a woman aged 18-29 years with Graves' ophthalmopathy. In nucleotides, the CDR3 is TGTGCCAGCAGTTTATGGTCCGGGACAGCGAACACTGAAGCTTTCTTT. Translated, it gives CASSLWSGTANTEAFF.